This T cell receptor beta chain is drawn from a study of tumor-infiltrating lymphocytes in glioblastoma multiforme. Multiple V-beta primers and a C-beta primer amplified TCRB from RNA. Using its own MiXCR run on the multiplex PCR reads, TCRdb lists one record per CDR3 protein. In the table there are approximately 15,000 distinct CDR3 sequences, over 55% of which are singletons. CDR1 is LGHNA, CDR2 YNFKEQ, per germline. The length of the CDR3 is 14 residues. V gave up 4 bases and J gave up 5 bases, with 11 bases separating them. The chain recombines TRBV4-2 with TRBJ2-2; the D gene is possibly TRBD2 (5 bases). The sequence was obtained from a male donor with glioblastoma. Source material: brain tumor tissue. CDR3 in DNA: TGTGCCAGCAGCCCCCCGAGCGGAACCGGGGAGCTGTTTTTT. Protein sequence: CASSPPSGTGELFF.